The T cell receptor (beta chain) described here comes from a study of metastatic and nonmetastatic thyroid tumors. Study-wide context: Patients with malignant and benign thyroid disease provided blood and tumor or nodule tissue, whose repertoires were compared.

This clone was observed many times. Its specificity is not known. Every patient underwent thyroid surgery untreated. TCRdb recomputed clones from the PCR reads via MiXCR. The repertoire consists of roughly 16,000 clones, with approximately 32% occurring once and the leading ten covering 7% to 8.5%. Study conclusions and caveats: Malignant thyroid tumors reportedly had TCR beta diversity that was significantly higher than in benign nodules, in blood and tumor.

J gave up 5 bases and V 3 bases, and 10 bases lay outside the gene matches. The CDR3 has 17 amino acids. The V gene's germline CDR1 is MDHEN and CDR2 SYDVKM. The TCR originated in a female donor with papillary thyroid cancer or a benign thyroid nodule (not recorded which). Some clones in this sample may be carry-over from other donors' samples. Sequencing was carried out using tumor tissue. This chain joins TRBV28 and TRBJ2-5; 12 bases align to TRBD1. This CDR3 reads CASSFYPGTGGGETQYF. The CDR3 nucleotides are TGTGCCAGCAGTTTCTACCCCGGGACAGGGGGCGGGGAGACCCAGTACTTC.